The 16 T cell receptor beta chains below were found in one sample sequenced in a study of T-cell reconstitution after alpha-beta-depleted transplantation in children. Preparing the TCRbeta library involved the use of unique molecular identifiers. TCRdb used MiXCR to reprocess the PCR reads, holding one entry per CDR3 protein. Among approximately 150,000 distinct CDR3 sequences listed, around 8.5% were seen once. The specimen was PBMCs, mostly from graft donor cells, collected 180 days after TCRalphabeta/CD19-depleted stem cell transplant. The receptors shown here come from a female patient aged 2 to 10 who had a stem cell transplant for congenital amegakaryocytic thrombocytopenia, so the T cells may come from the graft donor.

This clonotype was seen repeatedly, ten times or more. The chain employs TRBV4-3 and TRBJ2-2, with D tentatively TRBD1 (5 bases). V shed 4 bases and J shed 2 bases, with 11 bases lying between them. The CDR3 runs 15 residues. CDR1 and CDR2 from the germline V gene are LGHNA and YSLEER. DNA for the CDR3: TGCGCCAGCAGCCTCTTGGGGCTCAACACCGGGGAGCTGTTTTTT. Translation: CASSLLGLNTGELFF.

This clonotype has at least ten counts. This chain joins TRBV20-1 and TRBJ2-1; 9 nucleotides agree with TRBD2. Germline CDR1 DFQATT, CDR2 SNEGSKA (reference sequence). Trimming at V came to 5 bases and at J to 0 bases, leaving 14 bases not matched to a gene. There are 18 residues in the CDR3. CDR3 amino acids: CSAGGGGRAISSYNEQFF. In nucleotides, the CDR3 is TGCAGTGCTGGGGGTGGCGGGAGGGCAATAAGCTCCTACAATGAGCAGTTCTTC.

The chain uses TRBV29-1 and TRBJ2-3; 9 nucleotides line up with TRBD2. With 3 bases clipped from V and 1 base from J, the junction kept 2 bases outside the gene matches. Germline V CDR1 and CDR2: SQVTM, ANQGSEA. The CDR3 is 14 residues long. The CDR3 here is CSVEVAGGTDTQYF. CDR3 bases: TGCAGCGTTGAGGTAGCGGGGGGCACAGATACGCAGTATTTT.

This clonotype was found many times. The rearrangement joins TRBV20-1 to TRBJ2-7; 14 bases line up with TRBD2. Trimming took 2 bases from V and 0 from J; bases not matched to a gene: 6. The CDR3 is made up of 17 amino acids. Germline CDR1 DFQATT, CDR2 SNEGSKA (reference sequence). This CDR3 reads CSARSGGLAGGSYEQYF. The CDR3 coding sequence is TGCAGTGCTAGATCCGGCGGACTAGCGGGAGGCTCCTACGAGCAGTACTTC.

This clonotype was seen at least ten times. V is TRBV12-3 or TRBV12-4 and J is TRBJ1-2, with D unresolved. With 3 bases removed from V and 0 bases from J, the gap between germline ends came to 11 bases. CDR3 length: 15 residues. For the CDR3, the DNA is TGTGCCAGCAGTTTCTTCTGGGGTTCTAACTATGGCTACACCTTC. The encoded protein is CASSFFWGSNYGYTF.

This clonotype was seen ten or more times. The V and J genes are TRBV4-1 and TRBJ1-5; tentatively, D is TRBD1 (5 bases). The CDR3 covers 15 residues. The germline gives CDR1 MGHRA, CDR2 YSYEKL. V dropped 0 bases and J dropped 3 bases, with 9 bases sitting between them. The CDR3: CASSQDGTFNQPQHF. The CDR3 DNA reads TGCGCCAGCAGCCAAGATGGGACTTTCAATCAGCCCCAGCATTTT.

This clonotype was counted ten times or more. The J gene is TRBJ1-4, the V gene TRBV5-1; D perhaps matches TRBD1 (5 bases). Germline assignment: CDR1 SGHRS and CDR2 YFSETQ. Trimming removed 2 bases at V and 5 bases at J, with 10 bases between. The CDR3 is 14 amino acids. CDR3 nucleotides: TGCGCCAGCAGCTTCACAGGAGGGAATGAAAAACTGTTTTTT. Amino acid sequence: CASSFTGGNEKLFF.

Many counts were recorded for this clonotype. The V and J genes are TRBV5-1 and TRBJ2-5; D gene ambiguous. Germline V gene lookup returns CDR1 SGHRS and CDR2 YFSETQ. V was pared by 4 bases and J by 2 bases, with 9 bases between. The CDR3 length is 13 residues. CDR3 protein: CASSRTVQETQYF. DNA for the CDR3: TGCGCCAGCAGCCGGACGGTACAAGAGACCCAGTACTTC.

The chain carries TRBV20-1 and TRBJ1-1; a possible D gene is TRBD1 (5 bases). Between the trimmed V and J ends, which lost 2 bases and 7 bases, there was a span of 17 bases. The CDR3 length is 14 residues. Germline CDR1 reads DFQATT; CDR2 reads SNEGSKA (reference sequence). The CDR3 loop is CSARKVSGRGEAFF. DNA for the CDR3: TGCAGTGCTAGAAAGGTGTCGGGGCGGGGTGAAGCTTTCTTT.

This clonotype was seen a few times. This rearrangement joins TRBV6-5 to TRBJ2-5, with D uncertain. V was cut by 7 bases and J by 3 bases, with 6 bases left in between. From germline, CDR1 is MNHEY and CDR2 SVGAGI. This CDR3 is 11 amino acids long. CDR3 loop: CASTRKETQYF. The CDR3 nucleotides read TGTGCCAGCACCAGGAAAGAGACCCAGTACTTC.

About this clonotype itself: A much larger clone lies one base from this, so it may be a read error. V usage is TRBV7-2 and J usage is TRBJ2-7, with D hard to call. Germline lookup yields CDR1 SGHTA and CDR2 FQGNSA. This CDR3 spans 12 amino acids. Here the CDR3 reads CASTLSSSEQYF. The CDR3 DNA follows: TGTGCCAGCACCTTATCATCCTCCGAGCAGTACTTC.

This clonotype was found many times. This sequence joins TRBV20-1 and TRBJ2-1; perhaps TRBD2 as D (6 bases). Germline V CDR1 and CDR2: DFQATT, SNEGSKA (reference sequence). The V and J ends lost 3 bases and 0 bases respectively, with 15 bases between them. There are 16 residues in the CDR3. CDR3 sequence reads: CSARAGRPSSYNEQFF. The DNA of the CDR3 is TGCAGTGCTAGGGCGGGGAGGCCCAGCTCCTACAATGAGCAGTTCTTC.

The chain carries TRBV6-2 or TRBV6-3 and TRBJ2-7; 9 bases are shared with TRBD1. V dropped 6 bases and J dropped 6; count of bases not matched to a gene: 9. CDR3 size: 14 residues. Germline V lookup: CDR1 MNHEY, CDR2 SVGEGT. In DNA, the CDR3 is TGTGCCAGCAGGAGGACAGGGGAGGTATCCGAGCAGTACTTC. Translated: CASRRTGEVSEQYF.

This clonotype was seen repeatedly, ten times or more. The genes are TRBV20-1 and TRBJ2-4; no clear D gene. Germline assignment: CDR1 DFQATT and CDR2 SNEGSKA (reference sequence). V dropped 3 bases and J dropped 4 bases, with 13 bases sitting between them. The CDR3 sequence is 14 residues long. The DNA of the CDR3 is TGCAGTGCTAGCAAGGTCCGATGGAAAAACATTCAGTACTTC. This sequence encodes CSASKVRWKNIQYF.

This clonotype was seen only a few times. J is TRBJ2-3 and V is TRBV20-1, with D perhaps being TRBD1 or TRBD2 (5 bases each). Germline V gives CDR1 DFQATT, CDR2 SNEGSKA (reference sequence). The germline V and J ends were trimmed by 6 bases and 0 bases, with 19 bases remaining between them. The CDR3 runs to 16 residues. In nucleotides, the CDR3 is TGCAGTGCAGCCCGAACGGGACCCACTAGCACAGATACGCAGTATTTT. Translated, it gives CSAARTGPTSTDTQYF.

This clonotype was counted many times. The chain carries TRBV10-3 and TRBJ1-1, with D perhaps matching TRBD1 (6 bases). CDR1 is ENHRY, CDR2 SYGVKD, per germline. This CDR3 contains 12 residues. Deletions cut 9 bases from V and 6 bases from J, with 14 bases between. The CDR3 nucleotides read TGTGCCATTAGCCAGGACAGCGCTGAAGCTTTCTTT. Amino acid sequence: CAISQDSAEAFF.